Following are 15 T cell receptor beta chains from one sample sequenced in a study of blood T cell repertoires in COVID-19. Method: immunoSEQ multiplex PCR; TCRdb's copy keeps in-frame clones and lacks some. Counted here are 400,000 to 500,000 clones, approximately 88% occurring once; the ten biggest clones make up over 1.5%. The source material was PBMCs or T cells enriched from blood (not recorded which). The origin of the receptors is a woman in her thirties or forties who had recovered from COVID-19.

On this clone itself: Being one base from a much bigger clone, this may be a read error. The chain joins TRBV5-4 to TRBJ1-2; D is possibly TRBD1 (5 bases). Germline CDR1 SGHNT, CDR2 YYREEE (reference sequence). V shed 3 bases and J shed 6 bases, with 9 bases lying between them. The length of the CDR3 is 12 residues. The CDR3 DNA reads TGTGCCAGCAGCTCAGGGTACGATGGCTACACCTTC. Its protein is CASSSGYDGYTF.

This sequence joins TRBV4-3 and TRBJ2-1; the D gene is possibly TRBD2 (5 bases). CDR1 is LGHNA, CDR2 YSLEER, per germline. This CDR3 region has 15 residues. The germline V and J ends were trimmed by 0 bases and 7 bases, with 13 bases remaining between them. The CDR3, as DNA: TGCGCCAGCAGCCAAGATCGGGGTGTAGGAAATGAGCAGTTCTTC. Residues: CASSQDRGVGNEQFF.

The chain couples TRBV7-9 to TRBJ1-2; D is possibly TRBD1 (5 bases). The CDR3 covers 16 residues. Germline V gives CDR1 SEHNR, CDR2 FQNEAQ (reference sequence). V lost 4 bases, J lost 5 bases, and 20 bases lay in between. CDR3 protein: CASSSPAREWTYGYTF. The CDR3 DNA is TGTGCCAGCAGCTCCCCCGCAAGAGAATGGACATATGGCTACACCTTC.

The V call is TRBV4-1, the J call TRBJ2-1, with 8 bases identical to TRBD2. The CDR3 runs 14 residues. The germline gives CDR1 MGHRA, CDR2 YSYEKL. The V segment lost 2 bases and the J segment 7 bases; nucleotides outside the gene matches: 4. The CDR3 protein is CASSQPGLDNEQFF. CDR3 coding DNA: TGCGCCAGCAGCCAACCGGGACTAGATAATGAGCAGTTCTTC.

This clone was seen just once. The gene calls are TRBV6-5 and TRBJ2-7; 9 nucleotides align to TRBD1. J lost 5 bases, V lost 5 bases, and 10 bases had no gene match. The CDR3 is made up of 15 amino acids. Germline lookup yields CDR1 MNHEY and CDR2 SVGAGI. The CDR3 region is CASSKHRGRLHEQYF. Here the CDR3 DNA reads TGTGCCAGCAGTAAACACAGGGGGCGACTCCACGAGCAGTACTTC.

V usage is TRBV10-2 and J usage is TRBJ1-5; TRBD1 matches 7 bases. The CDR3 is 13 residues long. The V segment lost 6 bases and the J segment 5 bases; nucleotides outside the gene matches: 4. Per the germline V gene, CDR1 is WSHSY and CDR2 is SAAADI. CDR3 DNA sequence: TGCGCCAGCAGACAGGGGCTAGATCAGCCCCAGCATTTT. Its protein is CASRQGLDQPQHF.

The chain recombines TRBV9 with TRBJ2-7, with D tentatively TRBD2 (5 bases). This CDR3 comprises 15 residues. Germline CDR1 SGDLS, CDR2 YYNGEE. V was cut by 0 bases and J by 0 bases, with 10 bases left in between. The CDR3 sequence: CASSVVGEGSYEQYF. CDR3 DNA sequence: TGTGCCAGCAGCGTAGTCGGAGAGGGCTCCTACGAGCAGTACTTC.

This chain joins TRBV3-1 (or the pseudogene TRBV3-2) and TRBJ2-1; the match to TRBD2 covers 11 bases. V lost 6 bases, J lost 10 bases, and 5 bases stayed unmatched. There are 13 residues in the CDR3. Per the germline V gene, CDR1 is LGHDT and CDR2 is YNNKEL (reference sequence). CDR3 nucleotide sequence: TGTGCCAGCAGTCCCGGGACTAGCGGCGAGCAGTTCTTC. This gives the protein CASSPGTSGEQFF.

The chain is built from TRBV15 and TRBJ1-2; D call uncertain. The CDR3 spans 14 residues. CDR1 LNHNV and CDR2 YYDKDF come from the germline V gene (reference sequence). Trimming pared 5 bases from V and 4 bases from J, leaving 14 bases between. CDR3 nucleotides: TGTGCCACCAGCTCAGAGTTGCCAGGCTATGGCTACACCTTC. It codes for CATSSELPGYGYTF.

The V gene is TRBV5-1, the J gene TRBJ1-1; TRBD1 matches 12 bases. Germline trimming cut 5 bases from V and 0 bases from J; bases unmatched to any gene: 5. CDR1 is SGHRS, CDR2 YFSETQ, per germline. The CDR3 runs to 16 residues. The CDR3: CASRQGQGALNTEAFF. CDR3 sequence (DNA): TGCGCCAGCAGGCAGGGACAGGGGGCCTTGAACACTGAAGCTTTCTTT.

This clone has just a few counts. The chain is built from TRBV2 and TRBJ1-5; tentatively, D is TRBD1 (6 bases). This CDR3 is 15 amino acids long. V was trimmed by 5 bases and J by 0 bases, leaving 11 bases between them. Germline CDR1 and CDR2: SNHLY and FYNNEI. The CDR3 here is CASSLTGHSNQPQHF. For the CDR3, the DNA is TGTGCCAGCAGTCTGACAGGCCATAGCAATCAGCCCCAGCATTTT.

In this sample, this clone turned up once. The chain joins TRBV15 to TRBJ2-1, with D perhaps matching TRBD1 (6 bases). CDR3 length: 15 residues. V lost 2 bases and J lost 8, with 16 bases in between. Per the germline V gene, CDR1 is LNHNV and CDR2 is YYDKDF (reference sequence). The CDR3 nucleotides read TGTGCCACCAGCAGAAACTTGAACAGGGACCATGAGCAGTTCTTC. This sequence encodes CATSRNLNRDHEQFF.

The chain has TRBV7-2 and TRBJ1-2; D is unresolved. Germline values: CDR1 SGHTA, CDR2 FQGNSA. Between the trimmed V and J ends, which lost 2 bases and 6 bases, there was a span of 10 bases. The CDR3 sequence is 13 residues long. CDR3 sequence (DNA): TGTGCCAGCAGCTTATCCGGGGAGGATGGCTACACCTTC. It yields the protein CASSLSGEDGYTF.

The chain couples TRBV29-1 to TRBJ2-7; perhaps TRBD2 as D (5 bases). Trimming removed 4 bases from V and 7 bases from J, with 14 bases in between. Germline CDR1 and CDR2: SQVTM and ANQGSEA. This CDR3 has 12 amino acids. In nucleotides, the CDR3 is TGCAGCGTTGCCCTGGACTGGTCGGAGCAGTACTTC. It codes for CSVALDWSEQYF.

This clone was picked up a small number of times. V gene TRBV19 combines with J gene TRBJ1-3, with D possibly TRBD1 on 5 matching bases. The CDR3 sequence is 15 residues long. V was shortened by 7 bases and J by 3 bases, with 16 bases between the two germline ends. Germline lookup yields CDR1 LNHDA and CDR2 SQIVND (reference sequence). The CDR3 nucleotides are TGTGCCAGTACCCTTTCACAGGAGGGTGGAAACACCATATATTTT. Amino acid sequence: CASTLSQEGGNTIYF. The full variable domain, with the rest looked up from reference TRBV19 and TRBJ1-3, is DGGITQSPKYLFRKEGQNVTLSCEQNLNHDAMYWYRQDPGQGLRLIYYSQIVNDFQKGDIAEGYSVSREKKESFPLTVTSAQKNPTAFYLCASTLSQEGGNTIYFGEGSWLTVV.